These 28 T cell receptor beta chains came from one sample sequenced in a study of spatial heterogeneity in lung cancer. Sample time point: blood at routine non-recurrence follow-up after resection. A single record per CDR3 protein comes from TCRdb applying MiXCR to the 5' RACE reads. This sample carries roughly 72,000 distinct CDR3 sequences, around 8.9% of them seen once, and the ten largest clones take 1.9%. The sequencing used PBMCs, collected at follow-up. Receptor source: a female donor with early-stage non-small cell lung cancer.

V usage is TRBV24-1 and J usage is TRBJ2-1, with D perhaps matching TRBD1 (6 bases). The CDR3 is 13 amino acids. Germline CDR1 and CDR2: KGHDR and SFDVKD. V lost 4 bases and J lost 8, with 11 bases in between. CDR3 DNA sequence: TGTGCCACCAGTGAGCACAGGGATGATGAGCAGTTCTTC. Amino acid sequence: CATSEHRDDEQFF.

This clonotype was counted many times. The chain employs TRBV15 and TRBJ2-5; a weak D match, TRBD1 (7 bases). The CDR3 contains 15 residues. V lost 5 bases to trimming and J lost 1 base, with 14 bases between them. The germline V gene has CDR1 LNHNV and CDR2 YYDKDF (reference sequence). The CDR3 sequence is CATSPRQGGQETQYF. The CDR3 bases are TGTGCCACCAGCCCCCGACAGGGAGGCCAAGAGACCCAGTACTTC.

In this sample, this clonotype turned up many times. This chain uses TRBV11-2 with TRBJ2-2, with 8 bases lining up with TRBD1. The CDR3 covers 16 residues. Germline V gives CDR1 SGHAT, CDR2 FQNNGV. J lost 6 bases, V lost 4 bases, and 10 bases had no gene match. This chain's CDR3 is CASSSLRTGKSGELFF. The CDR3 coding sequence is TGTGCCAGCAGCTCCCTCCGGACAGGGAAATCCGGGGAGCTGTTTTTT.

This clonotype was found a few times. The chain combines TRBV21-1 with TRBJ2-7; TRBD2 is taken as the D call from the table, unchecked against the DNA. TRBV21-1 is annotated as a pseudogene. The CDR3 contains 15 residues. The CDR3 protein is CASSKTSGRLNEQYF. The CDR3 DNA reads as TGTGCCAGCAGCAAGACTAGCGGGAGGCTAAACGAGCAGTACTTC.

This clonotype was observed many times. The chain couples TRBV12-5 to TRBJ1-4; tentative D call: TRBD1 (5 bases). This CDR3 contains 21 residues. Germline values: CDR1 LGHNT, CDR2 FRNRAP. Trimming shortened V by 0 bases and J by 3 bases, and 26 bases separated the two germline ends. CDR3 in DNA: TGTGCTAGTGGTTTGGTACTGAAGGGGAGTTCGCCCTCAGCAGCTAATGAAAAACTGTTTTTT. It is translated as CASGLVLKGSSPSAANEKLFF.

The sample holds many counts of this clonotype. The V and J genes are TRBV11-2 and TRBJ2-3, with D possibly being TRBD2 (6 bases). The CDR3 is made up of 14 amino acids. Between the trimmed V and J ends, which lost 5 bases and 8 bases, there was a span of 17 bases. CDR1 and CDR2 from the germline V gene are SGHAT and FQNNGV. CDR3 DNA sequence: TGTGCCAGCAGCCCATCTGAGGGAGGAACTACGCAGTATTTT. It yields the protein CASSPSEGGTTQYF.

This clonotype was counted many times. The chain joins TRBV11-2 to TRBJ2-6; D uncertain. Germline V gene lookup returns CDR1 SGHAT and CDR2 FQNNGV. Trimming cost V 7 bases and J 4 bases, with 11 bases left between them. CDR3 size: 14 residues. This CDR3 reads CASTPFPGANVLTF. Written as DNA, the CDR3 is TGTGCCAGCACCCCCTTTCCCGGGGCCAACGTCCTGACTTTC. Supplemented by reference TRBV11-2 and TRBJ2-6, the full variable domain reads EAGVAQSPRYKIIEKRQSVAFWCNPISGHATLYWYQQILGQGPKLLIQFQNNGVVDDSQLPKDRFSAERLKGVDSTLKIQPAKLEDSAVYLCASTPFPGANVLTFGAGSRLTVL.

This chain uses TRBV6-5 with TRBJ2-2; D unresolved. Germline V gene sequence: CDR1 MNHEY, CDR2 SVGAGI. The CDR3 spans 15 residues. Deletions cut 6 bases from V and 6 bases from J, with 17 bases between. CDR3 protein: CASRPGPFGAGELFF. Here the CDR3 DNA reads TGTGCCAGCAGGCCCGGACCGTTCGGTGCCGGGGAGCTGTTTTTT.

The V call is TRBV7-9, the J call TRBJ2-3; D ambiguous. With 8 bases removed from V and 7 bases from J, the gap between germline ends came to 13 bases. This CDR3 contains 12 residues. Germline CDR1 reads SEHNR; CDR2 reads FQNEAQ (reference sequence). CDR3 coding DNA: TGTGCCAGCTCGCGAGACCAGAATACGCAGTATTTT. It yields the protein CASSRDQNTQYF.

This clonotype has at least ten counts. V usage is TRBV28 and J usage is TRBJ2-2; TRBD1 matches 9 bases. The CDR3 runs 15 residues. The V gene end was trimmed by 2 bases and the J gene end by 4 bases; junction bases not matched to a gene: 2. The V gene's germline CDR1 is MDHEN and CDR2 SYDVKM. Here the CDR3 reads CASSLGTGFTGELFF. CDR3 nucleotide sequence: TGTGCCAGCAGTTTAGGGACAGGGTTCACCGGGGAGCTGTTTTTT.

The chain employs TRBV3-1 and TRBJ2-1; 15 positions match TRBD2. V trimming: 3 bases; J trimming: 4 bases; junction bases outside the gene matches: 7. The CDR3 covers 18 residues. Germline CDR1 and CDR2: LGHDT and YNNKEL (reference sequence). Here the CDR3 DNA reads TGTGCCAGCAGCCACCCCGGACTAGCGGGAGGGCCATACAATGAGCAGTTCTTC. This sequence encodes CASSHPGLAGGPYNEQFF.

J is TRBJ2-4 and V is TRBV13; the D is unclear. The CDR3 extends over 15 amino acids. Germline V gene sequence: CDR1 PRHDT, CDR2 FYEKMQ (reference sequence). The V end was cut by 5 bases, the J end by 3 bases, with 14 bases between. CDR3 amino acids: CASSVFLGDKNIQYF. The CDR3 DNA sequence: TGTGCCAGCAGCGTCTTCCTTGGTGACAAAAACATTCAGTACTTC.

This clonotype was counted ten times or more. This chain joins TRBV12-3 or TRBV12-4 and TRBJ1-6; perhaps TRBD1 as D (5 bases). V was shortened by 10 bases and J by 8 bases, with 15 bases between the two germline ends. The CDR3 contains 13 residues. The CDR3 sequence is CATGRDEYSPLHF. CDR3 bases: TGTGCCACCGGACGGGACGAATATTCACCCCTCCACTTT.

This clonotype has a count of ten or more. V usage is TRBV10-3 and J usage is TRBJ2-1; 9 bases align to TRBD2. CDR1 and CDR2 (germline): ENHRY, SYGVKD. After removal of 6 bases from V and 3 bases from J, the junction contained 6 bases not matched to a gene. The CDR3 runs 15 residues. CDR3 sequence (DNA): TGTGCCATCAGAGATAGCGGGAGATACTACAATGAGCAGTTCTTC. Residues: CAIRDSGRYYNEQFF.

This clonotype was picked up many times. The rearrangement links TRBV10-3 to TRBJ2-1; D may be TRBD1 (6 bases). The ends were cut back, 0 bases at V and 9 bases at J, with 18 bases in the middle. CDR3 length: 16 residues. Germline V gene lookup returns CDR1 ENHRY and CDR2 SYGVKD. This CDR3 is CAISESLAGDVSEQFF. CDR3 sequence (DNA): TGTGCCATCAGTGAGTCTTTGGCAGGGGATGTGTCTGAGCAGTTCTTC.

Many counts were recorded for this clonotype. The chain links TRBV30 to TRBJ2-1; the D is unclear. CDR3 length: 14 residues. Trimming removed 5 bases from V and 1 base from J, with 12 bases in between. Germline V gene lookup returns CDR1 GTSNPN and CDR2 SVGIG (reference sequence). The CDR3 DNA follows: TGTGCCTGGCTTTACGGACCGTCCTACAATGAGCAGTTCTTC. It encodes CAWLYGPSYNEQFF.

This chain connects TRBV11-2 to TRBJ1-3; no clear D. The V end lost 5 bases, the J end lost 3 bases, and 11 bases lay between the germline ends. CDR1 is SGHAT, CDR2 FQNNGV, per germline. The CDR3 is 14 amino acids. The CDR3 DNA reads as TGTGCCAGCAGCCTCCAATACCTTGGAAACACCATATATTTT. This translates into CASSLQYLGNTIYF.

The sample holds a few counts of this clonotype. This sequence joins TRBV20-1 and TRBJ2-7; 7 nucleotides line up with TRBD2. The CDR3 loop spans 12 amino acids. With V trimmed by 3 bases and J by 4 bases, 3 bases remained unmatched. CDR1 DFQATT and CDR2 SNEGSKA come from the germline V gene (reference sequence). CDR3 nucleotides: TGCAGTGCTAGCGATAGCGGGTACGAGCAGTACTTC. Encoded protein: CSASDSGYEQYF.

The chain uses TRBV7-9 and TRBJ2-1; D is perhaps TRBD2 (5 bases). CDR1 is SEHNR, CDR2 FQNEAQ, per germline (reference sequence). CDR3 size: 14 residues. Trimming took 3 bases from V and 4 from J, leaving 10 bases between them. The CDR3 DNA follows: TGTGCCAGCAGCTTTGGGGAGACTTACAATGAGCAGTTCTTC. It is translated as CASSFGETYNEQFF.

This clonotype occurred a few times. The J gene is TRBJ2-2, the V gene TRBV20-1, with D maybe TRBD1 (6 bases). Trimming pared 6 bases from V and 2 bases from J, leaving 19 bases between. CDR1 and CDR2 from the germline V gene are DFQATT and SNEGSKA (reference sequence). CDR3 length: 16 residues. CDR3 amino acids: CSALALGDTNTGELFF. The CDR3 DNA reads as TGCAGTGCCCTGGCTTTAGGGGACACCAACACCGGGGAGCTGTTTTTT.

V is TRBV30 and J is TRBJ2-3, with D unclear. The germline V gene has CDR1 GTSNPN and CDR2 SVGIG (reference sequence). The CDR3 loop spans 15 amino acids. Deletions cut 0 bases from V and 0 bases from J, with 10 bases between. CDR3 sequence (DNA): TGTGCCTGGAGTGTAGTTCCGGCCAGCACAGATACGCAGTATTTT. Protein: CAWSVVPASTDTQYF.

This clonotype has a count of ten or more. The chain couples TRBV5-1 to TRBJ2-5; D gene uncertain. V was shortened by 1 base and J by 2 bases, with 12 bases between the two germline ends. CDR3 size: 15 residues. In germline, CDR1 is SGHRS, CDR2 YFSETQ. CDR3: CASSLSTGIQETQYF. The CDR3 DNA reads as TGCGCCAGCAGCTTGTCCACCGGAATACAAGAGACCCAGTACTTC.

There are many counts of this clonotype. The chain couples TRBV28 to TRBJ1-2, with a weak D call TRBD1 (5 bases). This CDR3 has 13 amino acids. Trimming removed 8 bases from V and 7 bases from J, with 17 bases in between. The germline V gene encodes CDR1 MDHEN and CDR2 SYDVKM. CDR3 loop: CASLREQGGGYTF. In DNA, the CDR3 is TGTGCCAGCCTAAGGGAGCAGGGTGGTGGCTACACCTTC.

The rearrangement uses TRBV28 and TRBJ1-4; D possibly corresponds to TRBD1 (6 bases). The CDR3 contains 16 residues. V lost 6 bases and J 11 bases, leaving 25 bases between the germline ends. CDR1 MDHEN and CDR2 SYDVKM come from the germline V gene. The CDR3 spells CASSPLGQRVMFKLFF. In DNA form, the CDR3 reads TGTGCCAGCAGCCCGCTAGGACAGCGGGTAATGTTTAAACTGTTTTTT.

This clonotype was seen more than once but under ten times. The chain carries TRBV20-1 and TRBJ2-7, with D perhaps TRBD1 or TRBD2 (5 bases each). Germline V lookup: CDR1 DFQATT, CDR2 SNEGSKA (reference sequence). The length of the CDR3 is 14 residues. V lost 6 bases, J lost 5 bases, and 20 bases lay in between. The CDR3 DNA sequence: TGCAGTGCCCGGGGCGGCAGGGATCTGGACGAGCAGTACTTC. Protein sequence: CSARGGRDLDEQYF.

This clonotype has at least ten counts. Mismatch with germline at one junction end may stem from a read error. The rearrangement joins TRBV7-7 to TRBJ2-1; D may correspond to TRBD1 or TRBD2 (6 bases each). The V gene's germline CDR1 is SSHAT and CDR2 FNYEAQ (reference sequence). The CDR3 has 15 amino acids. CDR3 sequence: CASSPATGRYNEQFF. The CDR3 DNA sequence: TGTGCTAGCAGCCCAGCCACAGGGAGGTACAATGAGCAGTTCTTC.

This clonotype was counted at least ten times. The genes are TRBV19 and TRBJ2-3; 9 bases map to TRBD2. The germline V gene has CDR1 LNHDA and CDR2 SQIVND (reference sequence). The CDR3 runs to 16 residues. Trimming at V came to 0 bases and at J to 4 bases, leaving 5 bases not matched to a gene. The CDR3 is CASSIDLAGSADTQYF. The CDR3 DNA reads TGTGCCAGTAGTATAGATCTAGCGGGAAGCGCAGATACGCAGTATTTT.

This clonotype was seen just once. The chain uses TRBV14 and TRBJ2-3; 16 positions agree with TRBD2. The germline gives CDR1 SGHDN, CDR2 FVKESK. Trimming removed 4 bases from V and 2 bases from J; junction bases left unmatched: 9. This CDR3 contains 19 residues. Here the CDR3 DNA reads TGTGCCAGCAGCCCGGGACTAGCGGGAGGGCCGCGAAACACAGATACGCAGTATTTT. Translating it yields CASSPGLAGGPRNTDTQYF.